This T cell receptor (beta chain) was observed in a study of blood T cell repertoires in COVID-19. Looking at the study overall: Acute and convalescent COVID-19 specimens originated in the United States, Italy and Spain. Nucleic acid was either cDNA or gDNA, and it came from T cells, B-cell-depleted T cells, or PBMCs.

The CDR3 spans 11 residues. CDR1 and CDR2 (germline): SGHDT, YYEEEE. Trimming took off 5 bases at V and 3 bases at J, with 6 bases between the two ends. Per the study methods: Amplification with reference gene primers provided the estimates of nucleated cell counts. Sequencing was performed with immunoSEQ multiplex PCR; in TCRdb, only in-frame clones are kept and a portion is missing. The DNA was the basis for D and trimming; V, J and clone size are from that table. The table records about 140,000 clones, roughly 88% of them present only once. The sample consisted of peripheral blood. The chain combines TRBV5-6 with TRBJ2-7, with D perhaps TRBD1 (6 bases). The sequence derives from a woman in her sixties or seventies with acute or convalescent COVID-19. CDR3 sequence (DNA): TGTGCCAGCAGGGACAGCTACGAGCAGTACTTC. Protein sequence: CASRDSYEQYF. The entire variable domain, with the rest obtained from reference TRBV5-6 and TRBJ2-7, is as follows: DAGVTQSPTHLIKTRGQQVTLRCSPKSGHDTVSWYQQALGQGPQFIFQYYEEEERQRGNFPDRFSGHQFPNYSSELNVNALLLGDSALYLCASRDSYEQYFGPGTRLTVT.